In its sample, the clone carrying this TCR beta chain was seen many times. What it recognizes is unknown. Trimming took off 3 bases at V and 8 bases at J, with 13 bases between the two ends. The CDR3 loop spans 13 amino acids. Germline V CDR1 and CDR2: SEHNR, FQNEAQ (reference sequence). Time point indicated: newly diagnosed GD, antithyroid drugs for less than 3 months. PBMC-derived RNA was used for the TCR library. These data belong to a study of regulatory T cells in long-lasting Graves disease. Study as a whole: Less than 3 months of antithyroid drugs had been taken by newly diagnosed Graves' patients. Whole-study results and caveats: Accuracy was perhaps lowered by the small sample size.

CDR3-region Arm-PCR and iRepertoire HTBI primers produced the TCR beta libraries. Each CDR3 protein is one row after TCRdb ran MiXCR on the multiplex PCR reads. The profile covers about 350,000 distinct CDR3 sequences, with 15% to 20% appearing a single time and 20% taken by the ten largest. This same sample was also taken into another study, of T cells in Graves' hyperthyroidism and ophthalmopathy. That investigation notes: Clinical symptoms, serum thyroxine and TRAb, thyroid ultrasound and orbital computed tomography were used for the diagnoses. Using 13 V-J features, a model discriminated ophthalmopathy from stable hyperthyroidism.

The material sequenced was peripheral blood mononuclear cells (PBMCs), taken at new diagnosis, from a patient treated with antithyroid drugs. The receptor was derived from a woman between 18 and 29 years old with Graves disease. V gene TRBV7-9 combines with J gene TRBJ1-1; D possibly corresponds to TRBD1 (6 bases). The CDR3 spells CASSFWTDLEAFF. The CDR3 bases are TGTGCCAGCAGCTTCTGGACAGATCTAGAAGCTTTCTTT.